Listed below are T cell receptor beta chains from one sample, sequenced in a study of metastatic and nonmetastatic thyroid tumors. TCRdb reanalyzed the PCR reads via MiXCR. The sample has about 92,000 clones, just under 15% seen once. Material: blood. These receptors all come from a female donor with papillary thyroid cancer or a benign thyroid nodule (not recorded which). Some clones in this sample may be carry-over from other donors' samples. Both conserved end residues are part of each CDR3. D genes are given only for firm matches. Size is omitted from some rows. Given values are once, few, many or a class for expanded clones.

>TRBJ2-7|TRBV28|few|NA
TGTGCCAGCATTTCCCCACGGAGCCCCCTAACCTACGAGCAGTACTTC
CASISPRSPLTYEQYF
>TRBJ2-7|TRBV10-3|NA|NA
TGTGCCATCAGCTCATCAGGACGCGAGGGCTACTACGAGAAGTACTTC
CAISSSGREGYYEKYF
>TRBJ2-1|TRBV7-9|many|TRBD2
TGTGCCAGCAGGGGAGGGAAGGGGAATGAGCAGTTCTTC
CASRGGKGNEQFF
>TRBJ1-2|TRBV6-1|many|TRBD1
TGTGCCAGCAGTCTCAGCGGGACAGGGGGGATGGGCTACACCTTC
CASSLSGTGGMGYTF
>TRBJ2-3|TRBV7-2|many|NA
TGTGCCAGCAGCTTAGCGGTGGTAGCAGATACGCAGTATTTT
CASSLAVVADTQYF
>TRBJ1-6|TRBV28|many|NA
TGTGCCAGCAGCGCCGATAGCTCCTATAATTCACCCCTCCACTTT
CASSADSSYNSPLHF
>TRBJ2-7|TRBV6-4|NA|NA
TGTGCCAGCACTCCATTTCGGGGGCGGGGGTGCCTCGAGCGGTACTTC
CASTPFRGRGCLERYF
>TRBJ2-7|TRBV12-3/TRBV12-4|many|NA
TGTGCCAGCAGTTCTTACAGGGTCACCTACGAGCAGTACTTC
CASSSYRVTYEQYF
>TRBJ1-1|TRBV6-5|many|NA
TGTGCCAGCAGTTACTCGGGATTTGAAGCTTTCTTT
CASSYSGFEAFF
>TRBJ2-2|TRBV7-2|many|NA
TGTGCCAGCAGCTCCGAGTGGTCCGGGGAGCTGTTTTTT
CASSSEWSGELFF
>TRBJ2-7|TRBV28|many|TRBD2
TGTGCCAGCAGTTTAGGGGCGGGGGGGATCTACGAGCAGTACTTC
CASSLGAGGIYEQYF
>TRBJ1-2|TRBV19|many|NA
TGTGCCAGTAGCCGAACAGGGTTAGGTGGCTACACCTTC
CASSRTGLGGYTF
>TRBJ2-1|TRBV2|many|NA
TGTGCCAGCACGGGGGGCGGTGGCCCGACTGGTCTCTACAATGAGCAGTTCTTC
CASTGGGGPTGLYNEQFF
>TRBJ1-1|TRBV5-1|many|NA
TGCGCCAGCAGCTTCCGGGCCCTTGCCACTGAAGCTTTCTTT
CASSFRALATEAFF
>TRBJ2-1|TRBV6-1|many|NA
TGTGCCAGCAGTGAAGTTGGAGACAGCAAGCAATTC
CASSEVGDSKQF
>TRBJ2-7|TRBV5-4|many|NA
TGTGCCAGCAGCTCCACCACGGGGTTGGCCTACGAGCAGTACTTC
CASSSTTGLAYEQYF
>TRBJ2-1|TRBV5-6|few|NA
TGTGCCAGCAGCTCCAGGGGTGACAATGAGCAGTTCTTC
CASSSRGDNEQFF
>TRBJ2-5|TRBV7-9|many|NA
TGTGCCAGCAGCTTCAGGGGAGACGAGACCCAGTACTTC
CASSFRGDETQYF
>TRBJ2-7|TRBV9|many|TRBD1
TGTGCCAGCAGCGTCCTAAAATCCGGGACAGGGGGGGGCGAGCAGTACTTC
CASSVLKSGTGGGEQYF
>TRBJ2-3|TRBV19|many|TRBD2
TGTGCCAGTAGCACCCGACTAGCGGGGCTAATCACAGATACGCAGTATTTT
CASSTRLAGLITDTQYF
>TRBJ1-1|TRBV28|NA|TRBD1
TGTGCCAGCACCTCCCTGGAACAGGGGGCGTGTTTTATGGACACTGAAGCTTTCTTT
CASTSLEQGACFMDTEAFF
>TRBJ2-3|TRBV5-1|NA|TRBD1
TGCGCCAGCAGCCAGGGACAGGGCCGGGAGACGCAGTATTTT
CASSQGQGRETQYF
>TRBJ2-7|TRBV25-1|many|TRBD1
TGTGCCAGCAGGGGTGACAGGGGGGACATGTACGAGCAGTACTTC
CASRGDRGDMYEQYF
>TRBJ2-1|TRBV11-1|NA|NA
TGTGCCAGCAGCACCGGACTCAGAGGCGATGAGCAGTTATTC
CASSTGLRGDEQLF
>TRBJ1-1|TRBV29-1|many|NA
TGCAGCGTCCGCAAGGGTCTGAACACTGAAGCTTTCTTT
CSVRKGLNTEAFF
>TRBJ1-2|TRBV4-1|many|NA
TGCGCCAGCAGCCAAGCATCGGGGCTCTATGGCTACACCTTC
CASSQASGLYGYTF
>TRBJ2-7|TRBV4-3|NA|TRBD1
TGCGCCAGCAGCCAAGGAACAGGGGGTGCCTACGAGCAGTACTTC
CASSQGTGGAYEQYF
>TRBJ2-4|TRBV5-5|NA|NA
TGTGCCAGCAGCCCCTACGGAGGCATCAAAAACATTCAGTACTTC
CASSPYGGIKNIQYF
>TRBJ1-6|TRBV7-3|NA|NA
TGTGCCAGCAGCTTAACCCGGCCTACAGACGATTATAATTCACCCCTCCACTTT
CASSLTRPTDDYNSPLHF
>TRBJ2-6|TRBV28|many|NA
TGTGCGACAACAGAGGCCAACGTCCTGACTTTC
CATTEANVLTF
>TRBJ2-1|TRBV5-6|NA|NA
TGTGCCAGCAGCTTGTTTCCATATAGGTGGTCCTACAATGAGCAGTTCTTC
CASSLFPYRWSYNEQFF
>TRBJ2-1|TRBV20-1|many|TRBD1
TGCAGTTCTCCGACAGGGTACAATGAGCAGTTCTTC
CSSPTGYNEQFF
>TRBJ2-5|TRBV10-3|NA|TRBD2
TGTGCCATCAGCGGTTCAGTGACTAGCGGGTGGTACCAAGAGACCCAGTACTTC
CAISGSVTSGWYQETQYF
>TRBJ2-3|TRBV11-2|NA|TRBD2
TGCGCCAGCAGCTTATTTGTAGCGGGGGGGCCAGATACGCAGTATTTT
CASSLFVAGGPDTQYF
>TRBJ2-5|TRBV24-1|many|NA
TGTGCCACCAGTGATCACCGGGGTTACCAAGAGACCCAGTACTTC
CATSDHRGYQETQYF
>TRBJ2-1|TRBV7-3|many|TRBD2
TGTGCCAGCAGCCCGAGCGGGGGGGCCTCCTACAATGAGCAGTTCTTC
CASSPSGGASYNEQFF
>TRBJ2-5|TRBV28|many|NA
TGTGCCAGCAGTTTTATGGTGGGGGCACAAGAGACCCAGTACTTC
CASSFMVGAQETQYF
>TRBJ1-4|TRBV5-4|NA|NA
TGTGCCAGCAGCTTGGAAGGGGGGGATAATGAAAAACTGTTTTTT
CASSLEGGDNEKLFF
>TRBJ1-4|TRBV5-5|once|NA
TGTGCCAGCAGCTTGTCCGGAGTGGGGAATGAAAAACTGTTTTTT
CASSLSGVGNEKLFF
>TRBJ1-4|TRBV5-8|few|NA
TGTGCCAGCAGCGTGGAGGGTTTACGGGAAAAACTGTTTTTT
CASSVEGLREKLFF
>TRBJ2-7|TRBV6-1|many|NA
TGTGCCAGCAGTTCCGGGCAGTCCTACGAGCAGTACTTC
CASSSGQSYEQYF
>TRBJ1-2|TRBV6-5|few|NA
TGTGCCAGCAGTTACTCATGGTCCGGGGGTCCTAACTATGGCTACACCTTC
CASSYSWSGGPNYGYTF
>TRBJ2-7|TRBV20-1|many|NA
TGCAGTGCTCTGGACACCCCCTACGAGCAGTACTTC
CSALDTPYEQYF
>TRBJ1-4|TRBV7-9|NA|NA
TGTGCCAGCAGTACCCCGGTGGGCAGAACTAATGAAAAACTGTTTTTT
CASSTPVGRTNEKLFF
>TRBJ1-1|TRBV19|few|TRBD1
TGTGCCAGTAGTATAGACTCGACAGGGTTGACTGAAGCTTTCTTT
CASSIDSTGLTEAFF
>TRBJ2-2|TRBV5-8|many|TRBD1
TGTGCCAGCAGCCCAGGGGGCGGCACCGGGGAGCTGTTTTTT
CASSPGGGTGELFF